The text below deals with one TCR beta chain. Its antigen is unknown. This record belongs to a study of T cell responses to AZD1222 COVID-19 vaccine. In the study overall: Second doses at about 4 or about 12 weeks were pooled.

Measured with immunoSEQ multiplex PCR; TCRdb has only the in-frame clones, and not every one. Of 130,000 to 150,000 clones in the sample, approximately 89% are singletons; the top ten hold approximately 15%. Study-level findings and limits: Possibly, clonal diversity was underestimated; donors were largely white British and included more females. Once two AZD1222 doses were given, Spike-specific TCR breadth and depth went up.

This TCR was recovered from an adult in good health. The sample in question was peripheral blood, obtained on day 0 of AZD1222 vaccination.

DNA for the CDR3: TGTGCCACCAGCAGACCCCCAGGGCCCGCCACTGAAGCTTTCTTT. This gives the protein CATSRPPGPATEAFF. The rearrangement joins TRBV15 to TRBJ1-1; possible D gene TRBD1, 5 bases. The CDR3 runs 15 residues. Trimming shortened V by 2 bases and J by 4 bases, and 14 bases separated the two germline ends. The germline gives CDR1 LNHNV, CDR2 YYDKDF (reference sequence).